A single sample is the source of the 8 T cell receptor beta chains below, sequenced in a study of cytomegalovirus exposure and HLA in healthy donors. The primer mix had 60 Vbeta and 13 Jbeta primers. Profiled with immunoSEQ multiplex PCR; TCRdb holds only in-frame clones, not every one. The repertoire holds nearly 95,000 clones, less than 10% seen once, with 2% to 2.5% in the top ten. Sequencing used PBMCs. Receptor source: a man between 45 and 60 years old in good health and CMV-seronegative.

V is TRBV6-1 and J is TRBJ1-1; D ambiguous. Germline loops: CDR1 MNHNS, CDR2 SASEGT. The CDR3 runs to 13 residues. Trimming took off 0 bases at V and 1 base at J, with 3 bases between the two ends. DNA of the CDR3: TGTGCCAGCAGTGAAGCCGGGAACACTGAAGCTTTCTTT. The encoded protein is CASSEAGNTEAFF.

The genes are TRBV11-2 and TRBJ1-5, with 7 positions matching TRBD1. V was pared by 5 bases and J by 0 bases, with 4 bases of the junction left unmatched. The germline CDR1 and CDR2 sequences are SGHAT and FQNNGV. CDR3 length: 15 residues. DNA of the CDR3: TGTGCCAGCAGCCTAAACAGGGGTAGCAATCAGCCCCAGCATTTT. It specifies CASSLNRGSNQPQHF.

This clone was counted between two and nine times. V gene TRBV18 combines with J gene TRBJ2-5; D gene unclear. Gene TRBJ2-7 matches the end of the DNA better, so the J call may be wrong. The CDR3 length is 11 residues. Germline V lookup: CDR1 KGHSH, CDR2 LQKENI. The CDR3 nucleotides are TGTGCCAGCTCATCGACACTCGAGCAGTACTTC. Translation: CASSSTLEQYF.

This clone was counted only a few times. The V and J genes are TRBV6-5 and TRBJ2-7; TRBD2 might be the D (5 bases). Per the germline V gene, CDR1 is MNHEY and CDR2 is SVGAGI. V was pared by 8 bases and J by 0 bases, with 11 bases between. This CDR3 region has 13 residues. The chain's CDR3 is CASSWRSSYEQYF. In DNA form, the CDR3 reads TGTGCCAGCTCGTGGAGGTCCTCCTACGAGCAGTACTTC.

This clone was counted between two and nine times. CDR3: CASSLDSSTDTQYF. The CDR3 DNA is TGTGCCAGCAGTTTGGACAGCAGCACAGATACGCAGTATTTT. This chain connects TRBV28 to TRBJ2-3; TRBD1 is a possible D gene (6 bases). Germline CDR1 and CDR2: MDHEN and SYDVKM. V shed 3 bases and J shed 0 bases, with 7 bases lying between them. The CDR3 contains 14 residues.

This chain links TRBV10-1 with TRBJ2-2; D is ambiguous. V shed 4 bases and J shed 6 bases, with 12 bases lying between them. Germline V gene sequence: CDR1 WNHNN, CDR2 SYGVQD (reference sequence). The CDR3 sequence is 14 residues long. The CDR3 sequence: CASSAKGEAGELFF. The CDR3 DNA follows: TGCGCCAGCAGTGCTAAAGGAGAAGCCGGGGAGCTGTTTTTT.

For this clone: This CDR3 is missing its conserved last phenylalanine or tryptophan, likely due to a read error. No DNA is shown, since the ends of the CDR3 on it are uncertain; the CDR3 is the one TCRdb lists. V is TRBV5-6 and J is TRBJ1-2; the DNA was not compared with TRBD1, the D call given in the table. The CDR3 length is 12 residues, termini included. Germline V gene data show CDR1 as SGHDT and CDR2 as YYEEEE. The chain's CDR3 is CASSFGLIDRQI.

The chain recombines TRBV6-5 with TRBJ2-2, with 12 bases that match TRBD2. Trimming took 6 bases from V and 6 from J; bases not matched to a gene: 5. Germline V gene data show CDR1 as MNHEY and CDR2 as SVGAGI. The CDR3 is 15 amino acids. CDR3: CASSRTSGTAGELFF. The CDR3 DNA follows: TGTGCCAGCAGCAGGACTAGCGGGACGGCCGGGGAGCTGTTTTTT.